This T cell receptor (beta chain) was sequenced in a study of OX40 agonist ivuxolimab in advanced cancers. Germline V lookup: CDR1 SGDLS, CDR2 YYNGEE. V lost 0 bases to trimming and J lost 1 base, with 5 bases between them. The CDR3 consists of 15 residues. Measured with immunoSEQ multiplex PCR; TCRdb has only the in-frame clones, and not every one. The table includes about 43,000 clones, 75% to 85% detected once. Autoimmune disease history or systemic immunosuppression led to patients being barred. This sample comprised CD4+ or CD8+ T cells sorted from blood, obtained in a trial of the OX40 agonist ivuxolimab. The sequence was obtained from an adult with an advanced solid tumor such as melanoma, head and neck, liver or kidney cancer. The chain has TRBV9 and TRBJ2-6; no clear D gene. The CDR3 DNA sequence: TGTGCCAGCAGCGTAGGTCCGTCTGGGGCCAACGTCCTGACTTTC. Translated: CASSVGPSGANVLTF.